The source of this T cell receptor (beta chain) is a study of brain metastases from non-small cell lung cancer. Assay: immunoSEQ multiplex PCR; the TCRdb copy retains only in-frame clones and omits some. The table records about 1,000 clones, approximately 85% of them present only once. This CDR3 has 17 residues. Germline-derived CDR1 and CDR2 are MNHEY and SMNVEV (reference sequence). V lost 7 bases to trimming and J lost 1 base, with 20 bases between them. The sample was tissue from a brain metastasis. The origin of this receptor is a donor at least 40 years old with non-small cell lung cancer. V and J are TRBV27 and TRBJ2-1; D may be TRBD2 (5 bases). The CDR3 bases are TGTGCCAGCATCCGCTCCCCAGCGGAAAAATCCTACAATGAGCAGTTCTTC. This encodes CASIRSPAEKSYNEQFF.